The 20 T cell receptor beta chains below were found in one sample sequenced in a study of shared clonotypes between healthy human individuals. The table came from immunoSEQ multiplex PCR; TCRdb's copy has only in-frame clones and leaves some out. The sample consists of around 940,000 clones, 76% of them appearing once. The sample was memory CD4+ T cells sorted from blood. Subset defined: CD45RA-negative fraction. These receptors were collected from a man aged 18 to 35 in good health.

This chain connects TRBV6-6 to TRBJ2-2; tentative D call: TRBD2 (5 bases). The ends were cut back, 8 bases at V and 7 bases at J, with 8 bases in the middle. In germline, CDR1 is MNHNY, CDR2 SVGAGI (reference sequence). The CDR3 sequence is 11 residues long. CDR3 nucleotide sequence: TGTGCCAGCGAGGGTATCGGGGAGCTGTTTTTT. This translates into CASEGIGELFF.

The chain carries TRBV29-1 and TRBJ2-5; D is perhaps TRBD2 (5 bases). Germline-derived CDR1 and CDR2 are SQVTM and ANQGSEA. CDR3 size: 14 residues. The V and J ends lost 4 bases and 5 bases respectively, with 17 bases between them. CDR3 in DNA: TGCAGCGTTGCCCCTAACGGGGTCTTGGAGACCCAGTACTTC. Translating it yields CSVAPNGVLETQYF. The whole variable domain, remainder taken from reference TRBV29-1 and TRBJ2-5, is SAVISQKPSRDICQRGTSLTIQCQVDSQVTMMFWYRQQPGQSLTLIATANQGSEATYESGFVIDKFPISRPNLTFSTLTVSNMSPEDSSIYLCSVAPNGVLETQYFGPGTRLLVL.

The V gene is TRBV4-3, the J gene TRBJ2-6, with a weak D call TRBD1 (5 bases). V was shortened by 3 bases and J by 0 bases, with 9 bases between the two germline ends. CDR1 is LGHNA and CDR2 is YSLEER in the germline V gene. The CDR3 has 16 amino acids. This chain's CDR3 is CASSQDIASGANVLTF. CDR3 in DNA: TGCGCCAGCAGCCAGGACATTGCCTCTGGGGCCAACGTCCTGACTTTC.

This chain joins TRBV14 and TRBJ1-3, with 7 bases aligning to TRBD1. CDR1 and CDR2 from the germline V gene are SGHDN and FVKESK. The CDR3 runs to 17 residues. V trimming: 4 bases; J trimming: 1 base; junction bases outside the gene matches: 10. The CDR3 reads CASSRRGGSLSGNTIYF. The CDR3 nucleotides are TGTGCCAGCAGCCGCAGGGGGGGGTCCCTTTCTGGAAACACCATATATTTT.

This clone was recorded once. The chain employs TRBV2 and TRBJ2-3; D is unresolved. Germline loops: CDR1 SNHLY, CDR2 FYNNEI. The CDR3 has 12 amino acids. Between the trimmed V and J ends, which lost 3 bases and 5 bases, there was a span of 6 bases. CDR3 coding DNA: TGTGCCAGCAGTGACCGAGGAGATACGCAGTATTTT. It codes for CASSDRGDTQYF.

The genes are TRBV9 and TRBJ2-3; D uncertain. This CDR3 is 16 amino acids long. CDR1 and CDR2 (germline): SGDLS, YYNGEE. V was trimmed by 9 bases and J by 2 bases, leaving 22 bases between them. In DNA form, the CDR3 reads TGTGCCACCTCGCCCGGATATGACCGATACACAGATACGCAGTATTTT. Protein product: CATSPGYDRYTDTQYF.

In this sample, this clone turned up once. J is TRBJ1-2 and V is TRBV18, with 8 bases matching TRBD1. With V trimmed by 4 bases and J by 5 bases, 15 bases remained unmatched. From germline, CDR1 is KGHSH and CDR2 LQKENI. The CDR3 runs to 17 residues. Here the CDR3 DNA reads TGTGCCAGCTCACTCGGACAGGGAGGCTCGGTGACGTATGGCTACACCTTC. This translates into CASSLGQGGSVTYGYTF.

This clone was observed many times. The chain combines TRBV6-5 with TRBJ2-7; a weak D match, TRBD2 (5 bases). The CDR3 has 15 residues. The germline gives CDR1 MNHEY, CDR2 SVGAGI. V gave up 4 bases and J gave up 5 bases, with 18 bases separating them. Here the CDR3 reads CASSSRGSVSDEQYF. In DNA form, the CDR3 reads TGTGCCAGCAGTTCCAGAGGGTCCGTCTCGGACGAGCAGTACTTC.

The gene calls are TRBV9 and TRBJ2-1, with 13 bases identical to TRBD2. The junction had 5 bases not matched to a gene; V was cut back by 4 bases and J by 7 bases. Germline V lookup: CDR1 SGDLS, CDR2 YYNGEE. The CDR3 is 15 residues long. CDR3 in DNA: TGTGCCAGCAGCCGCACTAGCGGGGGGGTTAATGAGCAGTTCTTC. It is translated as CASSRTSGGVNEQFF.

V usage is TRBV6-5 and J usage is TRBJ1-3; tentatively, D is TRBD1 (6 bases). V was clipped by 5 bases and J by 4 bases, with 15 bases between them. The CDR3 spans 15 residues. The germline CDR1 and CDR2 sequences are MNHEY and SVGAGI. The CDR3 sequence is CASSTEGQLGNTIYF. The CDR3 nucleotides are TGTGCCAGCAGTACGGAAGGACAGCTCGGAAACACCATATATTTT.

The CDR3 coding sequence is TGTGCCAGCAGCTGGGACAGGTCAAACTATGGCTACACCTTC. Translating gives CASSWDRSNYGYTF. This chain uses TRBV4-2 with TRBJ1-2, with 8 bases that match TRBD1. The CDR3 runs 14 residues. Germline V CDR1 and CDR2: LGHNA, YNFKEQ. The ends lost 5 bases at V and 2 bases at J; junction bases unmatched: 4.

This clone has more than one count but fewer than ten. V and J are TRBV18 and TRBJ1-2; 10 bases align to TRBD1. V shed 2 bases and J 10 bases; nucleotides not matched to a gene: 4. Germline values: CDR1 KGHSH, CDR2 LQKENI. The CDR3 sequence is 13 residues long. This chain's CDR3 is CASSPLGQGNYTF. Here the CDR3 DNA reads TGTGCCAGCTCACCATTGGGACAGGGGAACTACACCTTC.

A single count supports this clone. The V and J genes are TRBV6-1 and TRBJ2-2; TRBD1 is a possible D gene (6 bases). This CDR3 is built from 14 residues. Germline CDR1 is MNHNS and CDR2 is SASEGT. The ends were cut back, 4 bases at V and 3 bases at J, with 9 bases in the middle. Here the CDR3 DNA reads TGTGCCAGCAGTGTAGGGGGTGACACCGGGGAGCTGTTTTTT. It yields the protein CASSVGGDTGELFF.

The rearrangement uses TRBV29-1 and TRBJ1-1; possibly TRBD1 for D (5 bases). The CDR3 is 11 residues long. Germline CDR1 SQVTM, CDR2 ANQGSEA. The CDR3 DNA reads as TGCACAGGGAGGGAGAACACTGAAGCTTTCTTT. Translating gives CTGRENTEAFF.

The J gene is TRBJ1-4, the V gene TRBV18, with D possibly matching TRBD1 (6 bases). Germline V gene data show CDR1 as KGHSH and CDR2 as LQKENI. With 4 bases removed from V and 6 bases from J, the gap between germline ends came to 12 bases. The CDR3 has 14 amino acids. The CDR3 is CASSLGTKDEKLFF. Written as DNA, the CDR3 is TGTGCCAGCTCACTCGGGACAAAGGATGAAAAACTGTTTTTT.

This clone was recorded only once. The J gene is TRBJ1-3, the V gene TRBV9; D ambiguous. CDR1 is SGDLS and CDR2 is YYNGEE in the germline V gene. Trimming removed 0 bases at V and 0 bases at J, with 13 bases between. This CDR3 spans 17 amino acids. CDR3 DNA sequence: TGTGCCAGCAGCGTAGGGGAGACGACGGTCTCTGGAAACACCATATATTTT. Encoded protein: CASSVGETTVSGNTIYF. Full variable domain (remainder filled in from reference TRBV9 and TRBJ1-3): DSGVTQTPKHLITATGQRVTLRCSPRSGDLSVYWYQQSLDQGLQFLIQYYNGEERAKGNILERFSAQQFPDLHSELNLSSLELGDSALYFCASSVGETTVSGNTIYFGEGSWLTVV.

The V and J genes are TRBV11-2 and TRBJ1-6; no clear D gene. The V and J ends lost 0 bases and 9 bases respectively, with 6 bases between them. In germline, CDR1 is SGHAT, CDR2 FQNNGV. This CDR3 has 13 amino acids. CDR3 sequence (DNA): TGTGCCAGCAGCTTAGAGGAGGTTTCACCCCTCCACTTT. Translating it yields CASSLEEVSPLHF.

This clone was recorded only once. The rearrangement joins TRBV6-6 to TRBJ2-3; D call uncertain. This CDR3 spans 15 amino acids. Trimming left V 5 bases short and J 1 base short, with 13 bases between. CDR1 and CDR2 (germline): MNHNY, SVGAGI (reference sequence). CDR3 in amino acids: CASSVGRMGTDTQYF. In DNA form, the CDR3 reads TGTGCCAGCAGTGTCGGGCGGATGGGCACAGATACGCAGTATTTT.

The chain combines TRBV21-1 with TRBJ2-2; the table calls TRBD2, which could not be checked here. TRBV21-1 is shown as a pseudogene. The CDR3 extends over 16 amino acids. CDR3 sequence reads: CASSKESGRAPGELFF. In DNA form, the CDR3 reads TGTGCCAGCAGCAAAGAGAGCGGGAGGGCCCCCGGGGAGCTGTTTTTT.

With regard to this clone: The same CDR3 arises from other DNA sequences in this sample as well. The chain carries TRBV5-1 and TRBJ2-2, with D uncertain. Per germline, CDR1 SGHRS and CDR2 YFSETQ. The CDR3 loop spans 15 amino acids. The ends were cut back, 0 bases at V and 2 bases at J, with 8 bases in the middle. CDR3 in amino acids: CASSLDVGNTGELFF. Here the CDR3 DNA reads TGCGCCAGCAGCTTGGACGTGGGAAACACCGGGGAGCTGTTTTTT.